This T cell receptor beta chain was sequenced during a study of memory CD8 T cells in hepatitis C reinfection. Study-level information: Samples late or after reinfection came 12 to 24 weeks post-detection.

The germline CDR1 and CDR2 sequences are MDHEN and SYDVKM. J lost 6 bases, V lost 6 bases, and 9 bases had no gene match. This CDR3 region has 15 residues. Method: immunoSEQ multiplex PCR; TCRdb's copy keeps in-frame clones and lacks some. The top ten clones hold under 0.9% of a sample with about 50,000 clones, roughly nine tenths of them seen once. Sample time point: late/post reinfection, 12 to 24 weeks after detection. The sorted cells went straight to TCR sequencing with no prior in vitro expansion. At all three reinfection time points, viable CD3+ CD8+ CD45RO- cells from two donors served as controls.

Sequenced sample: naive CD8+ T cells sorted from blood. This sequence joins TRBV28 and TRBJ2-2; 8 nucleotides agree with TRBD2. This clonotype originated in a man aged 18 to 29 with hepatitis C virus infection. CDR3 nucleotide sequence: TGTGCCAGCAGCCCATTAGCGGGACGTCCCGGGGAGCTGTTTTTT. Translation: CASSPLAGRPGELFF. Based on the CDR3 plus reference TRBV28 and TRBJ2-2, the full variable domain is DVKVTQSSRYLVKRTGEKVFLECVQDMDHENMFWYRQDPGLGLRLIYFSYDVKMKEKGDIPEGYSVSREKKERFSLILESASTNQTSMYLCASSPLAGRPGELFFGEGSRLTVL.